These T cell receptor beta chains were read from a single sample in a study. The protocol was immunoSEQ multiplex PCR, while the TCRdb copy is restricted to in-frame clones and leaves out a portion. The data show about 68,000 clones, over 85% seen once. The sample was PBMCs. The receptors come from a man in his forties with rheumatoid arthritis. The CDR3 runs from the conserved cysteine through the conserved F or W. Fields, in order: J gene, D gene, clone size, V gene, CDR3 DNA, CDR3 protein. The D gene is left open where the match is weak. Expanded clones are given a class, and other clones once, few, many or no size at all.

TRBJ1-3	.	.	TRBV7-2	TGTGCCAGCAGCTTACGTAGGGGGGATTCGAGCTCTGGAAACACCATATATTTT	CASSLRRGDSSSGNTIYF
TRBJ1-6	TRBD1	.	TRBV6-5	TGTGCCAGCAGTTATTTCCAGGGGGCTAATTCACCCCTCCACTTT	CASSYFQGANSPLHF
TRBJ2-3	.	once	TRBV15	TGTGCCACCAGCGCGGCAGATACGCAGTATTTT	CATSAADTQYF
TRBJ1-4	.	.	TRBV5-1	TGCGCCAGCAGCTTGGTCCAGGGTGTGGGAGCTAATGAAAAACTGTTTTTT	CASSLVQGVGANEKLFF
TRBJ1-2	.	.	TRBV5-6	TGTGCCAGCAGCTCCCTGGGAGAGTATGGCTACACCTTC	CASSSLGEYGYTF
TRBJ2-1	TRBD2	.	TRBV11-2	TGTGCCAGCAGTTGGACTAGCGGGGGTGTTAATGAGCAGTTCTTC	CASSWTSGGVNEQFF
TRBJ1-1	.	.	TRBV4-1	TGCGCCAGCAGCCAAGGGGGGCTGAACACTGAAGCTTTCTTT	CASSQGGLNTEAFF
TRBJ1-3	.	.	TRBV5-1	TGCGCCAGCAGCCCACAGCTTTCTGGAAACACCATATATTTT	CASSPQLSGNTIYF
TRBJ1-1	.	.	TRBV6-5	TGTGCCAGCAGTTATCTGGCAGGCACTGAAGCTTTCTTT	CASSYLAGTEAFF
TRBJ2-2	.	few	TRBV4-2	TGTGCCAGCAGCCAAGATGAAGGGGGGCTAGTGTCCCCGAACACCGGGGAGCTGTTTTTT	CASSQDEGGLVSPNTGELFF
TRBJ1-3	.	.	TRBV19	TGTGCCAGTAGTACCAGGGAATTCGGAAACACCATATATTTT	CASSTREFGNTIYF
TRBJ2-3	.	.	TRBV7-3	TGTGCCAGCAGCCTTGCTGGACAGCACTTAGATACGCAGTATTTT	CASSLAGQHLDTQYF
TRBJ2-5	.	.	TRBV11-3	TGTGCCAGCAGCTTCACGGGAGCAGAGACCCAGTACTTC	CASSFTGAETQYF
TRBJ2-1	.	.	TRBV7-6	TGTGCCAGCAGCACAGGAGAAGTCCCACCCTACAATGAGCAGTTCTTC	CASSTGEVPPYNEQFF
TRBJ1-5	TRBD1	.	TRBV15	TGTGCCACCAGCAGGCCGGGACAGGGCGGTCAGCCCCAGCATTTT	CATSRPGQGGQPQHF
TRBJ2-1	.	.	TRBV6-6	TGTGCCAGCAGCCGACCTACACGGGACCGTTCTTGCCAGTTCTTC	CASSRPTRDRSCQFF
TRBJ2-1	.	.	TRBV13	TGTGCCAGCAGCTTAGAGGGTCAGGGAACCTACAATGAGCAGTTCTTC	CASSLEGQGTYNEQFF
TRBJ2-7	.	.	TRBV28	TGTGCCACTACTCCGGGACCTACGAAGACTTACTTC	CATTPGPTKTYF
TRBJ1-2	TRBD1	.	TRBV7-9	TGTGCCAGCAGAGGGGACAGGGGCCTCTATGGCTACACCTTC	CASRGDRGLYGYTF
TRBJ2-1	TRBD2	.	TRBV27	TGTGCCAGCAGTTCCCCGGGACTAGCAGTCTACAATGAGCAGTTCTTC	CASSSPGLAVYNEQFF
TRBJ2-7	TRBD1	.	TRBV30	TGTGCCTGGAGCCGGGACAGGGCTTACGAGCAGTACTTC	CAWSRDRAYEQYF
TRBJ1-5	.	.	TRBV5-6	TGTGCCAGCAGCGGTGGAACAGGGCTTAGCAATCAGCCCCAGCATTTT	CASSGGTGLSNQPQHF
TRBJ2-7	.	.	TRBV5-1	TGCGCCAGCAGGGAAGGGGTAACGGAAGGCGAGCAGTACTTC	CASREGVTEGEQYF
TRBJ2-7	.	.	TRBV7-2	TGTGCCAGCAGCTTATTCTTTTGGGCAGGGAGCTCCTACGAGCAGTACTTC	CASSLFFWAGSSYEQYF
TRBJ2-3	TRBD1	.	TRBV14	TGTGCCAGCAGCCAACTGGGACAGCCAGGTCTGTATTTT	CASSQLGQPGLYF
TRBJ2-7	.	.	TRBV5-4	TGTGCCAGCAGCTTGACCCCGCGACCTAGCCAGCACGAGCAGTACTTC	CASSLTPRPSQHEQYF
TRBJ1-4	.	.	TRBV9	TGTGCCAGCAGCGCCGCTTTGGGTCCAGGGGATGAAAAACTGTTTTTT	CASSAALGPGDEKLFF
TRBJ2-7	TRBD1	.	TRBV27	TGTGCCAGCAGTCTCGGACAGGGGGCTCCCTACGAGCAGTACTTC	CASSLGQGAPYEQYF
TRBJ2-1	TRBD2	.	TRBV2	TGTGCCAGCAGGATGTCTGGCGGGGGGGCGGAGTTCTTC	CASRMSGGGAEFF
TRBJ2-1	.	.	TRBV18	TGTGCCAGCTCACTCAACCTAGACAATGAGCAGTTCTTC	CASSLNLDNEQFF